This note documents a single T cell receptor beta chain sequence. As yet, its antigen is unknown. This sample was taken from a study of OX40 agonist ivuxolimab in advanced cancers. Produced via immunoSEQ multiplex PCR; TCRdb's table is partial and in-frame only. The table has over 45,000 clones, 70% to 85% seen once. Overall study findings and caveats: Low normalized clonal expansion also occurred in some nonresponding patients.

Looked up from germline, CDR1 is SGDLS and CDR2 is YYNGEE. This CDR3 comprises 14 residues. V gave up 2 bases and J gave up 6 bases, with 12 bases separating them. The chain links TRBV9 to TRBJ1-3, with a possible D match to TRBD1 (6 bases). The material was CD4+ or CD8+ T cells sorted from blood, obtained in a trial of the OX40 agonist ivuxolimab. The TCR originated in an adult with an advanced solid tumor such as melanoma, head and neck, liver or kidney cancer. The DNA for the CDR3 is TGTGCCAGCAGCGTTGACAGGCATTTAAACACCATATATTTT. Residues: CASSVDRHLNTIYF.